The next 22 T cell receptor beta chains were all read from a single sample in a study of CD8+CD57+ T cells in acquired aplastic anemia. Genomic DNA served as template for TCR beta VDJ and CDR3 profiling. TCRdb called the reads again in MiXCR, with one record for every CDR3 protein. The repertoire holds around 140,000 distinct CDR3 sequences, with 40% to 45% as singletons. Sequencing was performed on sorted CD4+, CD8+, or CD8+CD57+ T cells (not recorded which) from PBMCs. The source of these receptors is a human donor in good health, serving as a control.

This clonotype was seen repeatedly, ten times or more. J is TRBJ1-3 and V is TRBV29-1; no firm D call. The CDR3 runs 13 residues. Germline assignment: CDR1 SQVTM and CDR2 ANQGSEA. Trimming removed 2 bases from V and 4 bases from J, with 9 bases in between. DNA of the CDR3: TGCAGCGTTGAATCGGGTTCAGGAAACACCATATATTTT. It yields the protein CSVESGSGNTIYF. Full variable domain (rest looked up from reference TRBV29-1 and TRBJ1-3): SAVISQKPSRDICQRGTSLTIQCQVDSQVTMMFWYRQQPGQSLTLIATANQGSEATYESGFVIDKFPISRPNLTFSTLTVSNMSPEDSSIYLCSVESGSGNTIYFGEGSWLTVV.

This clonotype was counted many times. The chain has TRBV24-1 and TRBJ2-3; D might be TRBD1 (6 bases). Germline loops: CDR1 KGHDR, CDR2 SFDVKD. CDR3 length equals 13 residues. The V end was cut by 3 bases, the J end by 4 bases, with 7 bases between. CDR3 in DNA: TGTGCCACCAGTGATACAGGGCCAGATACGCAGTATTTT. Its translation: CATSDTGPDTQYF.

This clonotype was seen ten or more times. The rearrangement uses TRBV24-1 and TRBJ2-1; no firm D call. This CDR3 spans 14 amino acids. Per germline, CDR1 KGHDR and CDR2 SFDVKD. V lost 1 base and J 4 bases, leaving 7 bases between the germline ends. The CDR3 reads CATSDLYQYNEQFF. The CDR3 nucleotides are TGTGCCACCAGTGATTTATACCAGTACAATGAGCAGTTCTTC.

The table lists this clonotype with many counts. The J gene is TRBJ1-2, the V gene TRBV12-3 or TRBV12-4, with D perhaps matching TRBD1 (5 bases). V gave up 4 bases and J gave up 8 bases, with 14 bases separating them. The length of the CDR3 is 13 residues. CDR3 DNA: TGTGCCAGCAGTTCTCAGGGTAGAGGGGGCTACACCTTC. This codes for CASSSQGRGGYTF.

The V call is TRBV4-1, the J call TRBJ1-4; 7 bases match TRBD1. This CDR3 contains 15 residues. Trimming at V came to 5 bases and at J to 5 bases, leaving 8 bases not matched to a gene. CDR1 MGHRA and CDR2 YSYEKL come from the germline V gene. CDR3 coding DNA: TGCGCCAGCAGCTTGCATGCACAGGGGAATGAAAAACTGTTTTTT. Translating gives CASSLHAQGNEKLFF.

This clonotype has only one observation. A much larger clone lies one base from this, so it may be a read error. This chain uses TRBV2 with TRBJ1-2, with D possibly being TRBD1 (5 bases). V was shortened by 5 bases and J by 3 bases, with 16 bases between the two germline ends. The CDR3 consists of 15 residues. Germline loops: CDR1 SNHLY, CDR2 FYNNEI. The CDR3 nucleotides read TGTGCCAGCAGTCCCCCCGGGCTACAGGACTATGGCTACACCTTC. Translated, it gives CASSPPGLQDYGYTF.

In its sample, this clonotype was seen many times. J is TRBJ1-1 and V is TRBV12-3 or TRBV12-4, with D tentatively TRBD1 (5 bases). Trimming took off 7 bases at V and 7 bases at J, with 16 bases between the two ends. The CDR3 is 13 amino acids. The CDR3 here is CASTLGGGYEAFF. The CDR3 DNA reads TGTGCCAGCACCTTGGGGGGGGGATATGAAGCTTTCTTT.

J is TRBJ1-6 and V is TRBV20-1; D gene unclear. Germline lookup yields CDR1 DFQATT and CDR2 SNEGSKA (reference sequence). The ends were cut back, 0 bases at V and 6 bases at J, with 9 bases in the middle. The CDR3 runs 14 residues. CDR3 sequence (DNA): TGCAGTGCTAGAGATTTCCGGGGTAATTCACCCCTCCACTTT. Its protein is CSARDFRGNSPLHF.

This clonotype turned up a few times. This rearrangement joins TRBV6-5 to TRBJ2-2; D might be TRBD1 (5 bases). Trimming shortened V by 7 bases and J by 4 bases, and 13 bases separated the two germline ends. The CDR3 spans 14 residues. CDR1 and CDR2 (germline): MNHEY, SVGAGI. CDR3 sequence reads: CASKPRAATGELFF. Here the CDR3 DNA reads TGTGCCAGCAAGCCCAGGGCGGCCACCGGGGAGCTGTTTTTT.

The rearrangement links TRBV19 to TRBJ2-1, with TRBD1 identical over 7 bases. CDR3 length equals 12 residues. Germline V gives CDR1 LNHDA, CDR2 SQIVND (reference sequence). V lost 6 bases, J lost 11 bases, and 7 bases stayed unmatched. The CDR3, as DNA: TGTGCCAGTAGCATTGACAGGGCAAAGCAGTTCTTC. It is translated as CASSIDRAKQFF.

This clonotype was detected many times. The genes are TRBV12-3 or TRBV12-4 and TRBJ1-1, with D maybe TRBD1 (5 bases). The V end lost 2 bases, the J end lost 3 bases, and 7 bases lay between the germline ends. The CDR3 is 13 amino acids. The DNA for the CDR3 is TGTGCCAGCAGTTTACAGGGTTACACTGAAGCTTTCTTT. Protein: CASSLQGYTEAFF.

This clonotype appeared many times. The chain carries TRBV10-1 and TRBJ1-1; tentatively, D is TRBD1 (6 bases). The CDR3 extends over 13 amino acids. Per the germline V gene, CDR1 is WNHNN and CDR2 is SYGVQD (reference sequence). With 5 bases removed from V and 4 bases from J, the gap between germline ends came to 11 bases. As DNA, the CDR3 is TGCGCCAGCAGTAGAGACAGGTTCACTGAAGCTTTCTTT. Its translation: CASSRDRFTEAFF.

This clonotype was detected many times. This rearrangement joins TRBV7-8 to TRBJ1-1; no clear D gene. The CDR3 loop spans 16 amino acids. The ends were cut back, 3 bases at V and 0 bases at J, with 14 bases in the middle. CDR1 is SGHVS, CDR2 FQNEAQ, per germline. Written as DNA, the CDR3 is TGTGCCAGCAGCTTCACGGCCAGGCTAATGAACACTGAAGCTTTCTTT. Amino acid sequence: CASSFTARLMNTEAFF.

With respect to this clonotype: It may be a read error: a sequence one base away is much more abundant. The conserved phenylalanine or tryptophan is not found at the CDR3 terminus, so this likely reflects a read error. This chain uses TRBV5-1 with TRBJ2-2, with 7 bases identical to TRBD2. CDR1 and CDR2 from the germline V gene are SGHRS and YFSETQ. After removal of 4 bases from V and 2 bases from J, the junction contained 5 bases not matched to a gene. This CDR3 is 15 amino acids long. DNA for the CDR3: TGCGCCAGCAGCGGGGGACTACCCAACACCGGGGAGCTGTTTTCT. Protein sequence: CASSGGLPNTGELFS.

This clonotype has at least ten counts. The CDR3 sequence is CSADGLAGGRNNEQFF. For the CDR3, the DNA is TGCAGTGCTGACGGACTAGCGGGGGGTCGGAACAATGAGCAGTTCTTC. The genes are TRBV20-1 and TRBJ2-1; 14 bases line up with TRBD2. The CDR3 sequence is 16 residues long. Trimming removed 5 bases from V and 5 bases from J; junction bases left unmatched: 8. Per germline, CDR1 DFQATT and CDR2 SNEGSKA (reference sequence).

This chain connects TRBV3-1 to TRBJ1-1; 7 bases are a match to TRBD1. Trimming took 2 bases from V and 1 from J; bases not matched to a gene: 4. This CDR3 has 15 amino acids. Germline CDR1 and CDR2: LGHDT and YNNKEL (reference sequence). DNA for the CDR3: TGTGCCAGCAGCCAATTCGGACAGGCGAACACTGAAGCTTTCTTT. Protein sequence: CASSQFGQANTEAFF.

This chain links TRBV30 with TRBJ1-1; TRBD1 agrees at 9 bases. Germline V gene sequence: CDR1 GTSNPN, CDR2 SVGIG (reference sequence). V dropped 4 bases and J dropped 4; count of bases not matched to a gene: 7. The CDR3 is made up of 14 amino acids. The CDR3 sequence is CAWIGGTGLTEAFF. The CDR3 DNA is TGTGCCTGGATTGGTGGGACAGGGCTCACTGAAGCTTTCTTT.

Details on this clonotype: Mismatch with germline at one junction end may stem from a read error. This chain uses TRBV2 with TRBJ1-1; TRBD1 matches at 7 bases. There are 17 residues in the CDR3. From germline, CDR1 is SNHLY and CDR2 FYNNEI. In DNA, the CDR3 is TGTGCCAGCGGTGAATTTTTCGGAGGGGGCGTCGACACTGAAGCTTTCTTT. Its protein product is CASGEFFGGGVDTEAFF. Combining the CDR3 with reference TRBV2 and TRBJ1-1 gives the whole variable domain EPEVTQTPSHQVTQMGQEVILRCVPISNHLYFYWYRQILGQKVEFLVSFYNNEISEKSEIFDDQFSVERPDGSNFTLKIRSTKLEDSAMYFCASGEFFGGGVDTEAFFGQGTRLTVV.

This clonotype was counted many times. CDR3 DNA: TGCGCCAGCAGCCAGACCCGACTAGCGGGAGGCCGTAACTACGAGCAGTACTTC. Its translation is CASSQTRLAGGRNYEQYF. The rearrangement joins TRBV4-1 to TRBJ2-7; 13 nucleotides line up with TRBD2. This CDR3 comprises 18 residues. Germline V gene lookup returns CDR1 MGHRA and CDR2 YSYEKL. V lost 3 bases, J lost 3 bases, and 11 bases stayed unmatched.

This clonotype was observed at least ten times. The chain carries TRBV27 and TRBJ1-2; TRBD1 is a possible D gene (5 bases). Per germline, CDR1 MNHEY and CDR2 SMNVEV (reference sequence). The CDR3 has 12 amino acids. Trimming removed 3 bases at V and 7 bases at J, with 9 bases between. Here the CDR3 DNA reads TGTGCCAGCAGTTTGAAGGGGATTGGCTACACCTTC. Amino acid sequence: CASSLKGIGYTF.

The table lists this clonotype with many counts. The chain is built from TRBV5-1 and TRBJ2-3; no clear D gene. The CDR3 consists of 14 residues. V lost 2 bases to trimming and J lost 6 bases, with 13 bases between them. From germline, CDR1 is SGHRS and CDR2 YFSETQ. The CDR3 DNA is TGCGCCAGCAGCTTAACCAGGACCACCGATACGCAGTATTTT. This gives the protein CASSLTRTTDTQYF.

This clonotype was recorded at least ten times. This chain joins TRBV10-2 and TRBJ2-5; 10 bases match TRBD2. J gave up 0 bases and V 11 bases, and 6 bases lay outside the gene matches. Germline values: CDR1 WSHSY, CDR2 SAAADI. This CDR3 is built from 14 residues. For the CDR3, the DNA is TGCGCCGGATCAACTAGCGGGAACCAAGAGACCCAGTACTTC. Translating gives CAGSTSGNQETQYF.